Listed below are T cell receptor beta chains from one sample, sequenced in a study of cytomegalovirus exposure and HLA in healthy donors. The repertoire was sequenced with immunoSEQ multiplex PCR; TCRdb's copy has only in-frame clones and lacks some. In all, the sample yields some 53,000 clones. The sample taken for sequencing was PBMCs. These receptors came from a woman aged 60-75 years in good health and CMV-seropositive. CDR3s include the opening cysteine and the closing phenylalanine or tryptophan. D genes are given only for firm matches. Expanded clones get a size class; other rows say once, few or many, or leave the size out.

d_call,v_call,j_call,clone_size,cdr3_aa,cdr3_nt
NA,TRBV4-3,TRBJ1-2,NA,CASSQDITGDYGYTF,TGCGCCAGCAGCCAAGATATAACGGGGGACTATGGCTACACCTTC
NA,TRBV5-4,TRBJ2-3,NA,CASSADLRTDTQYF,TGTGCCAGCAGCGCTGACTTACGCACAGATACGCAGTATTTT
TRBD2,TRBV6-5,TRBJ2-7,NA,CASTKGRAGSAEQYF,TGTGCCAGCACCAAGGGGAGGGCAGGGAGCGCCGAGCAGTACTTC
NA,TRBV5-7,TRBJ1-1,NA,CASSLNKRNREGTEAFF,TGTGCCAGCAGCTTGAACAAGAGGAACAGGGAGGGCACTGAAGCTTTCTTT
NA,TRBV18,TRBJ1-3,NA,CASSLYSDKSGNTIYF,TGTGCCAGCTCACTTTATTCGGACAAGTCTGGAAACACCATATATTTT
TRBD1,TRBV28,TRBJ1-6,NA,CASSPTDRPMSVSPLHF,TGTGCCAGCAGTCCAACGGACAGGCCGATGAGTGTTTCACCCCTCCACTTT
NA,TRBV28,TRBJ1-1,NA,CASSLVRSYTEAFF,TGTGCCAGCAGTTTAGTCAGGTCCTACACTGAAGCTTTCTTT
NA,TRBV2,TRBJ1-4,NA,CASRSQGRDNEKLFF,TGTGCCAGCAGGTCGCAGGGGAGGGATAATGAAAAACTGTTTTTT
TRBD1,TRBV18,TRBJ1-2,NA,CASSPLETGGKDGYTF,TGTGCCAGCTCACCACTCGAAACAGGGGGAAAGGATGGCTACACCTTC
TRBD1,TRBV6-5,TRBJ2-7,NA,CASSEGGNYEQYF,TGTGCCAGCAGTGAAGGGGGCAACTACGAGCAGTACTTC
TRBD2,TRBV19,TRBJ2-1,NA,CASSLNSGGGSYNEQFF,TGTGCCAGTAGTCTCAATAGCGGGGGAGGCTCCTACAATGAGCAGTTCTTC
TRBD1,TRBV5-1,TRBJ2-3,NA,CASSLVAVQGNTQYF,TGCGCCAGCAGCTTAGTGGCAGTACAGGGGAACACGCAGTATTTT
NA,TRBV7-9,TRBJ2-2,NA,CASTNPRRGNTGELFF,TGTGCCAGCACCAACCCCCGGCGGGGTAACACCGGGGAGCTGTTTTTT
NA,TRBV11-3,TRBJ2-2,NA,CASSLVAGEAGELFF,TGTGCCAGCAGCTTAGTAGCAGGGGAAGCCGGGGAGCTGTTTTTT
TRBD1,TRBV11-3,TRBJ2-7,NA,CASSSDRGPDEQYF,TGTGCCAGCAGCTCCGACAGGGGGCCCGACGAGCAGTACTTC
TRBD1,TRBV5-1,TRBJ1-6,NA,CASSPNGQGESSPLHF,TGCGCCAGCAGCCCCAACGGACAGGGGGAGAGTTCACCCCTCCACTTT
TRBD2,TRBV11-3,TRBJ2-1,NA,CASSLAGGGEQFF,TGTGCCAGCAGCTTAGCCGGGGGAGGGGAGCAGTTCTTC
TRBD1,TRBV11-2,TRBJ1-2,NA,CASSFGDRGHGYTF,TGTGCCAGCAGCTTCGGGGACAGGGGGCACGGCTACACCTTC
TRBD2,TRBV10-1,TRBJ2-2,NA,CASYTGTSGGLGTGELFF,TGCGCCAGCTATACCGGGACTAGCGGGGGGTTGGGAACCGGGGAGCTGTTTTTT
NA,TRBV7-2,TRBJ1-5,NA,CASSVGAYSNQPQHF,TGTGCCAGCAGTGTCGGAGCGTATAGCAATCAGCCCCAGCATTTT
NA,TRBV6-5,TRBJ1-5,NA,CASRQGNQPQHF,TGTGCCAGCCGACAGGGCAATCAGCCCCAGCATTTT
TRBD2,TRBV5-1,TRBJ2-1,NA,CASSPTSGANEQFF,TGCGCCAGCAGCCCTACTAGCGGGGCGAATGAGCAGTTCTTC
NA,TRBV2,TRBJ2-5,NA,CASRTGTLQETQYF,TGTGCCAGCAGGACCGGGACACTACAAGAGACCCAGTACTTC
TRBD2,TRBV28,TRBJ2-5,NA,CASSGLAVQETQYF,TGTGCCAGCAGTGGACTAGCGGTCCAAGAGACCCAGTACTTC
TRBD1,TRBV27,TRBJ1-4,NA,CASRGQGGEKLFF,TGTGCCAGCAGGGGACAGGGTGGTGAAAAACTGTTTTTT
NA,TRBV11-3,TRBJ2-1,NA,CASSLDHLERNNEQFF,TGTGCCAGCAGCTTAGACCACCTGGAGAGGAACAATGAGCAGTTCTTC
TRBD1,TRBV6-1,TRBJ2-7,NA,CASSGAGTGVYEQYF,TGTGCCAGCAGTGGGGCCGGGACAGGGGTGTACGAGCAGTACTTC
NA,TRBV7-8,TRBJ2-2,NA,CASSPTSLGVGELFF,TGTGCCAGCAGCCCCACTAGCCTGGGGGTCGGGGAGCTGTTTTTT
NA,TRBV6-5,TRBJ1-4,NA,CASSWGGRANEKLFF,TGTGCCAGCAGTTGGGGAGGGCGGGCTAATGAAAAACTGTTTTTT
TRBD1,TRBV29-1,TRBJ1-1,NA,CSGNRGTTEAFF,TGCAGCGGAAACAGGGGGACCACTGAAGCTTTCTTT
NA,TRBV5-1,TRBJ2-1,NA,CASSLYHGLGDNEQFF,TGCGCCAGCAGCTTGTATCACGGCCTAGGGGACAATGAGCAGTTCTTC
TRBD1,TRBV20-1,TRBJ1-1,NA,CRSGTATEAFF,TGCAGGTCCGGGACAGCGACTGAAGCTTTCTTT
NA,TRBV7-2,TRBJ1-2,NA,CASSLTGAGRNYGYTF,TGTGCCAGCAGCTTGACAGGTGCAGGGCGTAACTATGGCTACACCTTC
TRBD2,TRBV9,TRBJ2-7,NA,CASSVGGVNVYEQYF,TGTGCCAGCAGCGTGGGAGGGGTCAATGTCTACGAGCAGTACTTC
TRBD1,TRBV9,TRBJ1-1,NA,CASSFVGTGGEAFF,TGTGCCAGCAGCTTCGTAGGGACAGGGGGGGAAGCTTTCTTT
TRBD1,TRBV9,TRBJ1-6,NA,CASSAGQGTYNSPLHF,TGTGCCAGCAGCGCCGGACAGGGAACCTATAATTCACCCCTACACTTT
NA,TRBV5-1,TRBJ2-6,NA,CASSRTALSGANVLTF,TGCGCCAGCAGCCGGACAGCGCTATCTGGGGCCAACGTCCTGACTTTC
TRBD1,TRBV5-4,TRBJ2-7,NA,CASSPTGGTYEQYF,TGTGCCAGCAGCCCGACAGGGGGGACTTACGAGCAGTACTTC
NA,TRBV28,TRBJ1-6,NA,CASSTGSNSPLHF,TGTGCCAGCAGTACAGGGAGCAATTCACCCCTCCACTTT
TRBD1,TRBV7-2,TRBJ1-2,NA,CASSPEGDRDYGYTF,TGTGCCAGCAGCCCAGAGGGGGACAGGGACTATGGCTACACCTTC
NA,TRBV10-2,TRBJ1-5,medium-sized,CASSESYSNQPQHF,TGCGCCAGCAGTGAGTCCTATAGCAATCAGCCCCAGCATTTT
NA,TRBV29-1,TRBJ2-7,NA,CSVAGGTALPYEQYF,TGCAGCGTTGCCGGCGGGACAGCGTTACCCTACGAGCAGTACTTC
TRBD1,TRBV19,TRBJ1-4,NA,CATQRQGTTTNEKLFF,TGTGCCACCCAGCGACAGGGGACCACAACTAATGAAAAACTGTTTTTT
NA,TRBV6-1,TRBJ1-3,NA,CASSAGRAPNF,TGTGCCAGCAGTGCTGGCAGGGCCCCCAATTTT
TRBD1,TRBV6-5,TRBJ1-6,NA,CASSQRDSHSPLHF,TGTGCCAGCAGTCAGAGGGACAGTCATTCACCCCTCCACTTT
NA,TRBV4-1,TRBJ2-5,NA,CASSQASSRGETQYF,TGCGCCAGCAGCCAAGCGTCTAGCCGGGGAGAGACCCAGTACTTC
NA,TRBV20-1,TRBJ2-5,NA,CSAPLATQYF,TGCAGTGCCCCCCTAGCGACCCAGTACTTC
TRBD1,TRBV5-4,TRBJ2-7,NA,CASSLGGQTYEQYF,TGTGCCAGCAGCTTGGGGGGACAGACCTACGAGCAGTACTTC
NA,TRBV5-1,TRBJ2-5,NA,CASSLIAVQETQYF,TGCGCCAGCAGCTTGATAGCGGTCCAAGAGACCCAGTACTTC
NA,TRBV6-5,TRBJ1-2,NA,CASSYEGNYGYTF,TGTGCCAGCAGTTACGAGGGTAACTATGGCTACACCTTC
NA,TRBV28,TRBJ1-3,NA,CASSLGSSGNTIYF,TGTGCCAGCAGTTTAGGGAGCTCTGGAAACACCATATATTTT
NA,TRBV5-1,TRBJ2-5,NA,CASSRDQETQYF,TGCGCCAGCAGCCGGGACCAAGAGACCCAGTACTTC
NA,TRBV6-1,TRBJ1-5,NA,CASSGDTYSPRPNQPQHF,TGTGCCAGCAGTGGGGACACCTACTCGCCCCGTCCTAATCAGCCCCAGCATTTT